At least ten counts were recorded for the clone carrying this T cell receptor (beta chain). No antigen is known for it. These data originate in a study of breast tumors, draining lymph nodes, adjacent tissues. Study results and limitations: Findings are consistent with lymph node origin and intratumoral expansion of most tumor T cells. Tumor TCR diversity was below lymph nodes but above nontumor tissue. Luminal-like breast cancer showed significantly greater tumor-nontumor repertoire similarity than basal-like breast cancer did.

This CDR3 is 13 amino acids long. J was trimmed by 8 bases and V by 3 bases; bases with no gene match: 4. The germline V gene encodes CDR1 DFQATT and CDR2 SNEGSKA (reference sequence). Samples came from axillary lymph nodes draining the breast cancer. TCRdb ran MiXCR on the multiplex PCR reads and lists one entry per CDR3 protein. The sample holds approximately 120,000 distinct CDR3 sequences, less than 25% seen once. The sample was axillary lymph node tissue. The clonotype comes from a female donor with breast cancer. Some clones in this sample may be carry-over from other donors' samples. This chain connects TRBV20-1 to TRBJ2-1; 10 bases are a match to TRBD2. The CDR3: CSASSGRKDEQFF. Written as DNA, the CDR3 is TGCAGTGCTAGTAGCGGGAGGAAGGATGAGCAGTTCTTC.